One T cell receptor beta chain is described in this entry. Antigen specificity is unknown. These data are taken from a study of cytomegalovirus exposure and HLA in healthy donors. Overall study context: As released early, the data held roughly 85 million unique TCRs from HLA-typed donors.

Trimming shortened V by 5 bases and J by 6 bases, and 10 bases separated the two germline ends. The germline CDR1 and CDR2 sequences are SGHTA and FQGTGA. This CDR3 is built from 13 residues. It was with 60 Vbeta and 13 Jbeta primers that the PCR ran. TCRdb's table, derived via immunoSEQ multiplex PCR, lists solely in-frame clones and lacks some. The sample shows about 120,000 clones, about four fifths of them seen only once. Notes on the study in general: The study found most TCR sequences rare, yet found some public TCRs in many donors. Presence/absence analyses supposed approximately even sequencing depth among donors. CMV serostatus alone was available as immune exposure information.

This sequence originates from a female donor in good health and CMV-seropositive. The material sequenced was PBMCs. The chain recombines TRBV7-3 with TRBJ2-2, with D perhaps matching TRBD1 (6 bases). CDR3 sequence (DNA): TGTGCCAGCAGCATGACAGGACCCGGGGAGCTGTTTTTT. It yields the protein CASSMTGPGELFF.